This T cell receptor (beta chain) comes out of a study of blood T cell repertoires in COVID-19. For the study at large: Samples came from the United States, Italy and Spain, spanning acute and convalescent COVID-19. T cells, B-cell-depleted T cells, or PBMCs provided the cDNA or gDNA that served as material.

Methods used by the authors: Cell counts per sample came from amplifying reference gene primers. TCRdb's table, derived via immunoSEQ multiplex PCR, lists solely in-frame clones and lacks some. The D gene and trimming were derived from the DNA, and the V and J assignments and clone size from that table. The sample carries about 69,000 clones, over 70% recorded once. V lost 8 bases and J 4 bases, leaving 17 bases between the germline ends. The CDR3 totals 15 residues. CDR1 and CDR2 (germline): SGHTA, FQGNSA. The sample was peripheral blood. The gene calls are TRBV7-2 and TRBJ2-2; TRBD2 is a possible D gene (6 bases). The receptor was derived from a man between 60 and 70 years old with acute or convalescent COVID-19. The CDR3 DNA reads as TGTGCCAGCCGGAGGGCAGTCGAATCCACCGGGGAGCTGTTTTTT. Protein: CASRRAVESTGELFF.